The 27 T cell receptor beta chains in this list originate from one sample, sequenced in a study of neoadjuvant anti-PD-1 for oral cavity cancer. This table comes from immunoSEQ multiplex PCR, and its TCRdb copy is limited to in-frame clones, with some not included. Here the sample spans under 20,000 clones, 55% to 75% being singletons. The specimen was PBMCs, collected before nivolumab (anti-PD-1) treatment. These receptors all stem from a person between 40 and 85 years old with oral cavity squamous cell carcinoma.

The V call is TRBV19, the J call TRBJ2-7; TRBD1 is a possible D gene (5 bases). Per the germline V gene, CDR1 is LNHDA and CDR2 is SQIVND (reference sequence). This CDR3 region has 14 residues. The V end was cut by 5 bases, the J end by 3 bases, with 14 bases between. The CDR3 protein is CASSPARGNYEQYF. In DNA form, the CDR3 reads TGTGCCAGTAGTCCAGCAAGGGGAAACTACGAGCAGTACTTC.

The J gene is TRBJ2-7, the V gene TRBV6-5, with 10 nucleotides matching TRBD1. V lost 7 bases to trimming and J lost 4 bases; unmatched junction nucleotides: 7. The CDR3 contains 14 residues. Germline CDR1 MNHEY, CDR2 SVGAGI. The CDR3 is CASTRQGAGYEQYF. In nucleotides, the CDR3 is TGTGCCAGCACCCGACAGGGGGCGGGGTACGAGCAGTACTTC.

The chain recombines TRBV28 with TRBJ2-7, with D unclear. The CDR3 covers 12 residues. Germline CDR1 is MDHEN and CDR2 is SYDVKM. Trimming removed 5 bases at V and 0 bases at J, with 5 bases between. In DNA form, the CDR3 reads TGTGCCAGCAGTCCCTTCTCCTACGAGCAGTACTTC. Translated, it gives CASSPFSYEQYF.

The chain carries TRBV5-1 and TRBJ2-7; D may be TRBD1 (5 bases). There are 14 residues in the CDR3. Trimming cost V 0 bases and J 6 bases, with 13 bases left between them. The germline V gene has CDR1 SGHRS and CDR2 YFSETQ. The CDR3 loop is CASSLEFGAAEQYF. For the CDR3, the DNA is TGCGCCAGCAGCTTGGAGTTTGGGGCGGCCGAGCAGTACTTC. The complete variable domain, with remaining parts taken from reference TRBV5-1 and TRBJ2-7, reads KAGVTQTPRYLIKTRGQQVTLSCSPISGHRSVSWYQQTPGQGLQFLFEYFSETQRNKGNFPGRFSGRQFSNSRSEMNVSTLELGDSALYLCASSLEFGAAEQYFGPGTRLTVT.

The V and J genes are TRBV7-6 and TRBJ1-1; no clear D gene. The CDR3 spans 13 residues. V dropped 2 bases and J dropped 0 bases, with 4 bases sitting between them. In germline, CDR1 is SGHVS, CDR2 FNYEAQ. CDR3 loop: CASSLSMNTEAFF. In DNA form, the CDR3 reads TGTGCCAGCAGCTTATCGATGAACACTGAAGCTTTCTTT.

The chain has TRBV5-5 and TRBJ2-7, with TRBD2 identical over 11 bases. The CDR3 is 14 amino acids. V was clipped by 0 bases and J by 7 bases; unmatched bases: 3. Germline V gene data show CDR1 as SGHKS and CDR2 as YYEKEE (reference sequence). The CDR3 DNA is TGTGCCAGCAGCTTGGCACTAGCGGGAGTTGAGCAGTACTTC. It yields the protein CASSLALAGVEQYF.

The CDR3 nucleotides are TGTGCCAGCAGCCATCCTGGGAAGCCCTACGAGCAGTACTTC. It encodes CASSHPGKPYEQYF. The chain employs TRBV11-2 and TRBJ2-7, with D unclear. Looked up from germline, CDR1 is SGHAT and CDR2 is FQNNGV. The CDR3 consists of 14 residues. V gave up 5 bases and J gave up 2 bases, with 13 bases separating them.

This clone was recorded once. V usage is TRBV30 and J usage is TRBJ2-7; 9 positions agree with TRBD2. The length of the CDR3 is 15 residues. Germline CDR1 reads GTSNPN; CDR2 reads SVGIG (reference sequence). J gave up 3 bases and V 3 bases, and 9 bases lay outside the gene matches. The CDR3 sequence: CAWRGQRGAFYEQYF. DNA of the CDR3: TGTGCCTGGAGGGGCCAGCGGGGGGCTTTCTACGAGCAGTACTTC.

The rearrangement joins TRBV30 to TRBJ2-2, with a weak D call TRBD1 (6 bases). CDR1 and CDR2 (germline): GTSNPN, SVGIG (reference sequence). The CDR3 is made up of 15 amino acids. The germline V and J ends were trimmed by 3 bases and 1 base, with 12 bases remaining between them. CDR3 loop: CAWRPGQLNTGELFF. CDR3 DNA sequence: TGTGCCTGGAGGCCCGGACAGCTGAACACCGGGGAGCTGTTTTTT.

The chain recombines TRBV7-2 with TRBJ1-2, with D perhaps matching TRBD1 (5 bases). The CDR3 extends over 15 amino acids. Trimming removed 4 bases at V and 2 bases at J, with 14 bases between. Germline values: CDR1 SGHTA, CDR2 FQGNSA. CDR3 coding DNA: TGTGCCAGCAGCTCCGGTGGGGGGATGAACTATGGCTACACCTTC. Encoded protein: CASSSGGGMNYGYTF. The whole variable domain, filled in from reference TRBV7-2 and TRBJ1-2, reads GAGVSQSPSNKVTEKGKDVELRCDPISGHTALYWYRQSLGQGLEFLIYFQGNSAPDKSGLPSDRFSAERTGGSVSTLTIQRTQQEDSAVYLCASSSGGGMNYGYTFGSGTRLTVV.

The chain links TRBV25-1 to TRBJ2-3, with TRBD2 identical over 7 bases. Trimming cost V 3 bases and J 2 bases; bases outside gene matches: 11. Germline V CDR1 and CDR2: MGHDK, SYGVNS. This CDR3 is 17 amino acids long. The CDR3 DNA sequence: TGTGCCAGCAGTGACCAACATGGGAGGGGTTCCACAGATACGCAGTATTTT. Translated, it gives CASSDQHGRGSTDTQYF.

The chain links TRBV6-1 to TRBJ1-5, with D unclear. Germline assignment: CDR1 MNHNS and CDR2 SASEGT. CDR3 length: 12 residues. V was cut by 0 bases and J by 6 bases, with 3 bases left in between. This CDR3 is CASSEALQPQHF. The CDR3 bases are TGTGCCAGCAGTGAAGCTCTTCAGCCCCAGCATTTT.

This clone has just a few counts. The rearrangement links TRBV7-3 to TRBJ2-3, with 10 bases matching TRBD2. The CDR3 has 16 residues. Per germline, CDR1 SGHTA and CDR2 FQGTGA. Losses at the gene ends were 2 bases for V and 3 bases for J; bases not matched to a gene: 5. The DNA for the CDR3 is TGTGCCAGCAGCTTACTGCCTAGCGGGGGAACAGATACGCAGTATTTT. The encoded protein is CASSLLPSGGTDTQYF.

This sequence joins TRBV4-1 and TRBJ1-2, with TRBD1 matching over 10 bases. J was trimmed by 3 bases and V by 2 bases; bases with no gene match: 3. The CDR3 has 15 amino acids. Per germline, CDR1 MGHRA and CDR2 YSYEKL. Here the CDR3 DNA reads TGCGCCAGCAGCCAAAGTGGACAGGGGGACTATGGCTACACCTTC. Translated: CASSQSGQGDYGYTF.

This chain joins TRBV19 and TRBJ1-5; the D is unclear. This CDR3 has 17 residues. Germline-derived CDR1 and CDR2 are LNHDA and SQIVND (reference sequence). Trimming pared 3 bases from V and 4 bases from J, leaving 19 bases between. CDR3 in DNA: TGTGCCAGTAGTATCTTCTTCGGGTCGGACTCTAATCAGCCCCAGCATTTT. Amino acid sequence: CASSIFFGSDSNQPQHF.

As DNA, the CDR3 is TGTGCCTGGAGTGGAAGGGGGCCCCAGCATTTT. Amino acid sequence: CAWSGRGPQHF. V is TRBV30 and J is TRBJ1-5; tentatively, D is TRBD1 (5 bases). The germline V gene has CDR1 GTSNPN and CDR2 SVGIG (reference sequence). The CDR3 spans 11 residues. V was pared by 1 base and J by 9 bases, with 7 bases between.

This clone was seen a few times. J is TRBJ2-2 and V is TRBV13; 11 positions match TRBD2. The CDR3 has 17 residues. Germline V gene data show CDR1 as PRHDT and CDR2 as FYEKMQ (reference sequence). V dropped 1 base and J dropped 4; count of bases not matched to a gene: 5. CDR3 in DNA: TGTGCCAGCAGCTTAGCCCTAGCGGGAGGCTTCACCGGGGAGCTGTTTTTT. Protein sequence: CASSLALAGGFTGELFF.

The gene calls are TRBV9 and TRBJ2-7, with 7 bases lining up with TRBD1. Germline trimming cut 3 bases from V and 1 base from J; bases unmatched to any gene: 4. The length of the CDR3 is 14 residues. Germline V gene data show CDR1 as SGDLS and CDR2 as YYNGEE. The CDR3 spells CASSATGYSYEQYF. In DNA, the CDR3 is TGTGCCAGCAGCGCGACAGGGTATTCCTACGAGCAGTACTTC.

V usage is TRBV28 and J usage is TRBJ2-7, with 7 bases lining up with TRBD1. The CDR3 is made up of 15 amino acids. V lost 5 bases, J lost 5 bases, and 12 bases stayed unmatched. Germline V lookup: CDR1 MDHEN, CDR2 SYDVKM. The CDR3 DNA sequence: TGTGCCAGCAGTCTTACCGGGACAGCCGCTAACGAGCAGTACTTC. It specifies CASSLTGTAANEQYF.

The J gene is TRBJ2-1, the V gene TRBV6-1; 11 bases agree with TRBD2. This CDR3 has 15 amino acids. V was pared by 4 bases and J by 6 bases, with 5 bases of the junction left unmatched. Looked up from germline, CDR1 is MNHNS and CDR2 is SASEGT. The CDR3 is CASSARTSGFNEQFF. Written as DNA, the CDR3 is TGTGCCAGCAGTGCACGGACTAGCGGGTTCAATGAGCAGTTCTTC.

This CDR3 reads CAWSRRGGTEAFF. As DNA, the CDR3 is TGTGCCTGGAGCAGGAGGGGCGGCACTGAAGCTTTCTTT. This chain links TRBV30 with TRBJ1-1, with D possibly being TRBD1 (5 bases). The CDR3 consists of 13 residues. V was shortened by 3 bases and J by 4 bases, with 12 bases between the two germline ends. Germline-derived CDR1 and CDR2 are GTSNPN and SVGIG (reference sequence).

V is TRBV7-9 and J is TRBJ2-2, with D uncertain. This CDR3 comprises 12 residues. Looked up from germline, CDR1 is SEHNR and CDR2 is FQNEAQ (reference sequence). V lost 5 bases to trimming and J lost 6 bases, with 7 bases between them. CDR3 bases: TGTGCCAGCAGCCGTCCCCCCGGGGAGCTGTTTTTT. Residues: CASSRPPGELFF.

V gene TRBV7-8 combines with J gene TRBJ1-1; 9 positions match TRBD1. This CDR3 region has 15 residues. In germline, CDR1 is SGHVS, CDR2 FQNEAQ. V lost 1 base, J lost 4 bases, and 4 bases stayed unmatched. CDR3 nucleotides: TGTGCCAGCAGCTTAGACAGGGGGCAGGGCACTGAAGCTTTCTTT. Amino acids: CASSLDRGQGTEAFF.

This clone has only a few counts. This chain uses TRBV7-3 with TRBJ1-5; maybe TRBD1 (5 bases). The V end lost 7 bases, the J end lost 6 bases, and 28 bases lay between the germline ends. The germline V gene has CDR1 SGHTA and CDR2 FQGTGA. The CDR3 has 18 residues. In DNA, the CDR3 is TGTGCCAGCACCCCCCGGCAGGGTAGGAGAGGCAATCCTCAGCCCCAGCATTTT. It codes for CASTPRQGRRGNPQPQHF.

In its sample, this clone was seen a few times. The chain recombines TRBV12-5 with TRBJ2-1; D uncertain. With 0 bases removed from V and 0 bases from J, the gap between germline ends came to 12 bases. CDR3 length: 17 residues. Per germline, CDR1 LGHNT and CDR2 FRNRAP. The CDR3 region is CASGLVLMTRSYNEQFF. DNA for the CDR3: TGTGCTAGTGGTTTGGTACTGATGACTCGCTCCTACAATGAGCAGTTCTTC.

The chain links TRBV4-1 to TRBJ2-5, with D unresolved. Germline lookup yields CDR1 MGHRA and CDR2 YSYEKL. This CDR3 comprises 16 residues. Trimming stripped 2 bases from V and 5 bases from J, with 18 bases between. CDR3 sequence reads: CASSQPTGPTRETQYF. The DNA for the CDR3 is TGCGCCAGCAGCCAACCAACCGGGCCCACCCGCGAGACCCAGTACTTC.

V is TRBV6-5 and J is TRBJ2-3; 7 nucleotides agree with TRBD2. V shed 2 bases, J shed 1 base, and the junction held 6 bases outside the gene matches. This CDR3 region has 16 residues. Germline CDR1 reads MNHEY; CDR2 reads SVGAGI. CDR3 in DNA: TGTGCCAGCAGTTACCCGACGGGAGGCGGCACAGATACGCAGTATTTT. Translation gives CASSYPTGGGTDTQYF.